The 25 T cell receptor beta chains below all came from one sample that was sequenced in a study of T cells after yellow fever vaccination. One entry per CDR3 protein, called by TCRdb with MiXCR from the 5' RACE reads. The sample shows about 340,000 distinct CDR3 sequences, about an eighth of them seen only once. The source material was CD4+ T cells sorted from PBMCs, sampled 15 days after the yellow fever booster vaccination. The receptors come from a man between 18 and 35 years old who received the YFV17D yellow fever vaccine.

The rearrangement links TRBV6-6 to TRBJ1-4; the D gene is possibly TRBD1 (6 bases). Trimming took off 6 bases at V and 7 bases at J, with 18 bases between the two ends. In germline, CDR1 is MNHNY, CDR2 SVGAGI (reference sequence). CDR3 length equals 15 residues. CDR3 sequence (DNA): TGTGCCAGCAGCCCCGGGGGGGCCGAAAGTGAAAAACTGTTTTTT. It specifies CASSPGGAESEKLFF.

The V and J genes are TRBV28 and TRBJ2-6; 8 nucleotides align to TRBD1. The CDR3 has 17 residues. The germline CDR1 and CDR2 sequences are MDHEN and SYDVKM. J was trimmed by 0 bases and V by 3 bases; bases with no gene match: 4. The CDR3 nucleotides read TGTGCCAGCAGTTTCAGACAGGGGAGCTCTGGGGCCAACGTCCTGACTTTC. Translating it yields CASSFRQGSSGANVLTF.

This clonotype showed up many times. The J gene is TRBJ1-6, the V gene TRBV5-1; no clear D gene. Germline V gene sequence: CDR1 SGHRS, CDR2 YFSETQ. Trimming took 0 bases from V and 8 from J, leaving 3 bases between them. This CDR3 is built from 12 residues. The CDR3 region has the DNA TGCGCCAGCAGCTTGGAAGATTCACCCCTCCACTTT. This sequence encodes CASSLEDSPLHF.

This clonotype occurred a few times. The J gene is TRBJ2-5, the V gene TRBV6-6; 7 positions agree with TRBD1. This CDR3 comprises 11 residues. Germline lookup yields CDR1 MNHNY and CDR2 SVGAGI (reference sequence). V lost 6 bases, J lost 9 bases, and 4 bases stayed unmatched. The CDR3: CASRTDRAQYF. The DNA of the CDR3 is TGTGCCAGCAGAACAGACAGGGCCCAGTACTTC.

This clonotype was observed a handful of times. The chain links TRBV7-2 to TRBJ2-7, with 12 bases that match TRBD2. The CDR3 has 17 residues. Trimming cost V 3 bases and J 4 bases; bases outside gene matches: 10. Germline CDR1 and CDR2: SGHTA and FQGNSA. The CDR3 DNA sequence: TGTGCCAGCAGCTTTTCTAGCGGGGGGGGCTCGATATACGAGCAGTACTTC. Amino acids: CASSFSSGGGSIYEQYF.

This clonotype was seen many times. The chain uses TRBV19 and TRBJ2-1; 7 positions match TRBD2. Per the germline V gene, CDR1 is LNHDA and CDR2 is SQIVND (reference sequence). V dropped 3 bases and J dropped 0; count of bases not matched to a gene: 5. The CDR3 consists of 16 residues. The CDR3 is CASSIGLGRSYNEQFF. Written as DNA, the CDR3 is TGTGCCAGTAGTATCGGACTAGGACGCTCCTACAATGAGCAGTTCTTC. Using reference TRBV19 and TRBJ2-1 for the parts outside the CDR3, the full variable domain is DGGITQSPKYLFRKEGQNVTLSCEQNLNHDAMYWYRQDPGQGLRLIYYSQIVNDFQKGDIAEGYSVSREKKESFPLTVTSAQKNPTAFYLCASSIGLGRSYNEQFFGPGTRLTVL.

J is TRBJ2-3 and V is TRBV7-2, with 10 bases aligning to TRBD2. Trimming removed 1 base from V and 8 bases from J; junction bases left unmatched: 12. Germline V gene sequence: CDR1 SGHTA, CDR2 FQGNSA. This CDR3 comprises 17 residues. Here the CDR3 DNA reads TGTGCCAGCAGCTTAGTCCGCCTAGCGGGGGAAGGCGGTACGCAGTATTTT. This sequence encodes CASSLVRLAGEGGTQYF.

This clonotype has more than one count but fewer than ten. This chain uses TRBV3-1 with TRBJ1-2; no clear D. The V gene lost 5 bases and the J gene lost 6 bases, with 16 bases spanning the gap. Germline CDR1 reads LGHDT; CDR2 reads YNNKEL (reference sequence). This CDR3 contains 14 residues. In DNA, the CDR3 is TGTGCCAGCAGCTATACCGGGATCCCTAATGGCTACACCTTC. The encoded protein is CASSYTGIPNGYTF. Full variable domain (outside the CDR3, taken from reference TRBV3-1 and TRBJ1-2): DTAVSQTPKYLVTQMGNDKSIKCEQNLGHDTMYWYKQDSKKFLKIMFSYNNKELIINETVPNRFSPKSPDKAHLNLHINSLELGDSAVYFCASSYTGIPNGYTFGSGTRLTVV.

A few counts support this clonotype. The chain uses TRBV12-3 or TRBV12-4 and TRBJ2-7, with 7 bases fitting TRBD2. This CDR3 has 15 residues. Unmatched junction bases numbered 16, after V lost 8 bases and J lost 6 bases. The CDR3 nucleotides are TGTGCCAGCGCCCCTGGGGGGGGGTTGGATCTCGAGCAGTACTTC. It yields the protein CASAPGGGLDLEQYF.

This rearrangement joins TRBV30 to TRBJ1-1, with D tentatively TRBD1 (5 bases). Germline V gives CDR1 GTSNPN, CDR2 SVGIG (reference sequence). The CDR3 spans 13 residues. Trimming cost V 3 bases and J 6 bases, with 14 bases left between them. In DNA form, the CDR3 reads TGTGCCTGGAGGGGGGATGGAAACGCTGAAGCTTTCTTT. Its protein is CAWRGDGNAEAFF.

There are a few counts of this clonotype. This chain uses TRBV24-1 with TRBJ2-1, with D tentatively TRBD1 (6 bases). V was clipped by 9 bases and J by 0 bases, with 11 bases between them. This CDR3 comprises 14 residues. Germline CDR1 reads KGHDR; CDR2 reads SFDVKD. In nucleotides, the CDR3 is TGTGCCACCGGCGGCAGGGGCTCCTACAATGAGCAGTTCTTC. As protein: CATGGRGSYNEQFF.

This clonotype was recorded at least ten times. The chain employs TRBV10-3 and TRBJ1-5; no reliable D call. The CDR3 loop spans 14 amino acids. Per the germline V gene, CDR1 is ENHRY and CDR2 is SYGVKD. V was pared by 3 bases and J by 0 bases, with 6 bases between. This chain's CDR3 is CAISEYLSNQPQHF. CDR3 sequence (DNA): TGTGCCATCAGTGAATACCTTAGCAATCAGCCCCAGCATTTT.

This clonotype appeared a few times. J is TRBJ2-2 and V is TRBV24-1, with D perhaps TRBD1 (6 bases). Germline V lookup: CDR1 KGHDR, CDR2 SFDVKD. The CDR3 loop spans 14 amino acids. V lost 6 bases to trimming and J lost 6 bases, with 13 bases between them. CDR3 sequence: CATSNDRSPGELFF. The CDR3 region has the DNA TGTGCCACCAGTAACGACAGGTCTCCCGGGGAGCTGTTTTTT.

This clonotype occurred a few times. The rearrangement joins TRBV12-3 or TRBV12-4 to TRBJ2-7; D is ambiguous. The CDR3 extends over 15 amino acids. Deletions cut 7 bases from V and 3 bases from J, with 19 bases between. The CDR3 is CASTPSRGNLYEQYF. Written as DNA, the CDR3 is TGTGCCAGCACCCCAAGTCGAGGCAACCTCTACGAGCAGTACTTC.

Many counts were recorded for this clonotype. The J gene is TRBJ2-7, the V gene TRBV5-5, with TRBD2 matching over 8 bases. Germline lookup yields CDR1 SGHKS and CDR2 YYEKEE (reference sequence). The CDR3 has 15 amino acids. The junction had 12 bases not matched to a gene; V was cut back by 4 bases and J by 6 bases. CDR3 bases: TGTGCCAGCAGCCCCGAGGTAGCGGGGTTTGCCGAGCAGTACTTC. Protein sequence: CASSPEVAGFAEQYF.

This chain links TRBV7-3 with TRBJ2-7; tentative D call: TRBD1 (6 bases). CDR1 is SGHTA, CDR2 FQGTGA, per germline. V gave up 5 bases and J gave up 0 bases, with 8 bases separating them. The CDR3 has 13 amino acids. The CDR3 DNA sequence: TGTGCCAGCAGCCGGACAGCCTCCTACGAGCAGTACTTC. Amino acids: CASSRTASYEQYF.

V gene TRBV7-9 combines with J gene TRBJ1-2, with D hard to call. CDR1 and CDR2 from the germline V gene are SEHNR and FQNEAQ (reference sequence). There are 16 residues in the CDR3. V lost 1 base, J lost 0 bases, and 12 bases lay in between. The chain's CDR3 is CASSLGGSNPNYGYTF. The CDR3 DNA reads as TGTGCCAGCAGCTTAGGAGGGTCTAATCCTAACTATGGCTACACCTTC.

This clonotype was observed a handful of times. The chain combines TRBV12-3 or TRBV12-4 with TRBJ1-2; 8 positions agree with TRBD1. Trimming took 8 bases from V and 4 from J; bases not matched to a gene: 9. The CDR3 spans 14 residues. The CDR3 reads CASGPRDRFYGYTF. The CDR3 region has the DNA TGTGCCAGCGGTCCCCGGGACAGGTTCTATGGCTACACCTTC.

The V call is TRBV6-1, the J call TRBJ1-2, with 8 bases fitting TRBD1. Germline V lookup: CDR1 MNHNS, CDR2 SASEGT. V was clipped by 5 bases and J by 8 bases; unmatched bases: 7. The CDR3 is made up of 13 amino acids. This CDR3 is CASSPQGAGGYTF. The CDR3 nucleotides read TGTGCCAGCAGTCCCCAGGGGGCCGGGGGCTACACCTTC.

This clonotype showed up just a few times. The rearrangement joins TRBV5-4 to TRBJ2-3; 11 bases are shared with TRBD2. The trim removed 1 base at V and 2 bases at J, leaving 3 bases unmatched. The CDR3 runs to 16 residues. Germline lookup yields CDR1 SGHNT and CDR2 YYREEE (reference sequence). The CDR3 DNA reads as TGTGCCAGCAGCTTGAAACTAGCGGGGGCCACAGATACGCAGTATTTT. As protein: CASSLKLAGATDTQYF. The full variable domain, its missing parts supplied by reference TRBV5-4 and TRBJ2-3, is ETGVTQSPTHLIKTRGQQVTLRCSSQSGHNTVSWYQQALGQGPQFIFQYYREEENGRGNFPPRFSGLQFPNYSSELNVNALELDDSALYLCASSLKLAGATDTQYFGPGTRLTVL.

The table lists this clonotype with many counts. The rearrangement links TRBV6-1 to TRBJ2-7; 9 bases map to TRBD1. J lost 5 bases, V lost 5 bases, and 4 bases had no gene match. The CDR3 extends over 13 amino acids. Germline assignment: CDR1 MNHNS and CDR2 SASEGT. DNA for the CDR3: TGTGCCAGCAGTCCGGACAGGGGCGACGAGCAGTACGTC. Translated: CASSPDRGDEQYV.

This chain connects TRBV25-1 to TRBJ2-3, with 7 nucleotides matching TRBD1. Trimming took 8 bases from V and 2 from J; bases not matched to a gene: 7. Germline CDR1 is MGHDK and CDR2 is SYGVNS. The CDR3 spans 14 residues. CDR3 in amino acids: CASLQTGITDTQYF. The CDR3, as DNA: TGTGCCAGCCTTCAGACAGGGATCACAGATACGCAGTATTTT.

The chain carries TRBV7-9 and TRBJ2-7; 10 bases agree with TRBD1. The V gene end was trimmed by 2 bases and the J gene end by 2 bases; junction bases not matched to a gene: 12. CDR3 size: 18 residues. Germline V gene sequence: CDR1 SEHNR, CDR2 FQNEAQ (reference sequence). CDR3: CASSLSYIGTGDPYEQYV. CDR3 nucleotides: TGTGCCAGCAGCTTATCGTATATTGGGACAGGGGATCCCTACGAGCAGTACGTC.

The sample holds many counts of this clonotype. This chain joins TRBV30 and TRBJ1-2, with TRBD1 as a possible D gene (6 bases). The germline gives CDR1 GTSNPN, CDR2 SVGIG (reference sequence). V shed 3 bases and J shed 5 bases, with 10 bases lying between them. The CDR3 contains 12 residues. CDR3 loop: CAWSRGRYGYTF. The DNA for the CDR3 is TGTGCCTGGAGCCGGGGGCGGTATGGCTACACCTTC.

This clonotype was counted between two and nine times. V gene TRBV6-5 combines with J gene TRBJ1-2; D is uncertain. This CDR3 has 12 amino acids. Germline V lookup: CDR1 MNHEY, CDR2 SVGAGI. V was clipped by 5 bases and J by 8 bases, with 12 bases between them. In nucleotides, the CDR3 is TGTGCCAGCAGTAACGGTGGGAGAGGCTACACCTTC. As protein: CASSNGGRGYTF.